This is a list of T cell receptor beta chains from one sample in a study of T cell changes during pregnancy in multiple sclerosis. The repertoire was sequenced with immunoSEQ multiplex PCR; TCRdb's copy has only in-frame clones and lacks some. The sample yields about 57,000 clones, 90% seen once. The source was peripheral blood, collected in the first trimester of pregnancy. The receptors originated from a female donor in good health, enrolled as a control in a pregnancy study. Both conserved end residues are part of each CDR3. A D gene is named only where the DNA matches it firmly. For some rows the clone size is stated as once, few or many, or as a class when expanded; others skip it.

clone_size	v_call	j_call	cdr3_length	d_call	cdr3_aa	cdr3_nt
.	TRBV6-6	TRBJ2-2	16	.	CASKVPGAGGTGELFF	TGTGCCAGCAAGGTTCCAGGGGCCGGTGGCACCGGGGAGCTGTTTTTT
many	TRBV6-6	TRBJ2-7	13	TRBD1	CASRGQASGEQYF	TGTGCCAGCAGGGGACAGGCATCGGGCGAGCAGTACTTC
.	TRBV21-1	TRBJ2-1	17	.	CASSKALRDRGGNEQFF	TGTGCCAGCAGCAAAGCGCTTAGGGACAGGGGTGGCAATGAGCAGTTCTTC
.	TRBV27	TRBJ2-3	15	.	CASSLVNRLADTQYF	TGTGCCAGCAGTTTGGTCAACAGGCTCGCAGATACGCAGTATTTT
.	TRBV6-5	TRBJ1-1	16	.	CASSYSERSVNTEAFF	TGTGCCAGCAGTTACTCGGAACGGAGCGTGAACACTGAAGCTTTCTTT
.	TRBV5-5	TRBJ2-2	14	.	CASSLWLNTGELFF	TGTGCCAGCAGCTTGTGGCTGAACACCGGGGAGCTGTTTTTT
.	TRBV7-9	TRBJ2-1	17	TRBD1	CASSFRQGWIPNNEQFF	TGTGCCAGCAGCTTCCGACAGGGTTGGATCCCGAACAATGAGCAGTTCTTC
.	TRBV5-1	TRBJ1-2	18	TRBD1	CASSLTLLPGQGAGGYTF	TGCGCCAGCAGCCTGACCCTTCTTCCGGGACAGGGGGCCGGGGGCTACACCTTC
.	TRBV5-1	TRBJ2-7	14	.	CASSTDSVAYEQYF	TGCGCCAGCAGCACCGACAGCGTCGCCTACGAGCAGTACTTC
.	TRBV18	TRBJ1-2	15	.	CASSPHGVPNYGYTF	TGTGCCAGCTCACCACACGGAGTCCCTAACTATGGCTACACCTTC
.	TRBV5-1	TRBJ1-1	16	.	CASSWASGGSHTEAFF	TGCGCCAGCAGCTGGGCGAGCGGGGGATCGCACACTGAAGCTTTCTTT
.	TRBV5-1	TRBJ2-1	13	.	CASSHLLVNEQFF	TGCGCCAGCAGCCATCTGTTAGTTAATGAGCAGTTCTTC
.	TRBV15	TRBJ2-7	13	TRBD1	CATGQGVDYEQYF	TGTGCCACTGGACAGGGTGTAGACTACGAGCAGTACTTC
.	TRBV6-5	TRBJ2-3	15	.	CASKLTRYYTDTQYF	TGTGCCAGCAAATTAACTAGATACTACACAGATACGCAGTATTTT
.	TRBV6-4	TRBJ2-1	17	.	CASSEGSGGGDYNEQFF	TGTGCCAGCAGTGAAGGATCTGGAGGGGGCGATTACAATGAGCAGTTCTTC
.	TRBV13	TRBJ2-7	13	.	CASSLSSTYEQYF	TGTGCCAGCAGCTTAAGTAGTACTTACGAGCAGTACTTC
.	TRBV6-6	TRBJ2-3	14	TRBD1	CASRPTGGTDTQYF	TGTGCCAGCAGGCCGACAGGGGGGACAGATACGCAGTATTTT
.	TRBV10-3	TRBJ2-3	11	.	CAISASDTQYF	TGTGCCATCAGTGCCTCAGATACGCAGTATTTT
.	TRBV5-1	TRBJ2-7	17	.	CASSLLVGGTEGGEQYF	TGCGCCAGCAGCTTACTAGTTGGGGGCACCGAAGGAGGCGAGCAGTACTTC